The subject of this entry is one T cell receptor (beta chain). The data belong to a study of blood T cell repertoires in COVID-19. On the study more broadly: Spain, Italy and the United States supplied samples that represented acute and convalescent COVID-19. PBMCs, B-cell-depleted T cells, or T cells provided the cDNA or gDNA that made up the material.

V gave up 4 bases and J gave up 4 bases, with 11 bases separating them. The CDR3 has 13 amino acids. Germline loops: CDR1 SGHNT, CDR2 YYREEE (reference sequence). Authors' processing steps: Reference gene primer amplification in the assay estimated nucleated cell counts. Sequencing was performed with immunoSEQ multiplex PCR; in TCRdb, only in-frame clones are kept and a portion is missing. V and J calls and clone size are given by that table; D and trimming were obtained from the DNA. The sample holds under 200,000 clones, roughly nine tenths seen once. The sequence was collected from a man between 65 and 85 years old with acute or convalescent COVID-19. The material sequenced was peripheral blood. This chain uses TRBV5-4 with TRBJ2-5; possibly TRBD1 for D (7 bases). The CDR3 protein is CASSLQGGETQYF. CDR3 nucleotides: TGTGCCAGCAGCCTCCAGGGGGGAGAGACCCAGTACTTC.